This T cell receptor beta chain was identified during a study of blood T cell repertoires in COVID-19. Background on the study: Spain, Italy and the United States supplied samples that represented acute and convalescent COVID-19. PBMCs, B-cell-depleted T cells, or T cells provided the cDNA or gDNA that made up the material.

Authors' data handling: Estimation of nucleated cell counts was performed using reference gene primer amplification. Some clones are missing from TCRdb's copy, which holds only in-frame ones; the method was immunoSEQ multiplex PCR. That table is the source of V, J and clone size, and D and trimming were worked out from the DNA. The data show under 200,000 clones, with approximately 89% seen just once and 2% to 3% held by the top ten. Per germline, CDR1 GTSNPN and CDR2 SVGIG (reference sequence). The V end was cut by 2 bases, the J end by 3 bases, with 16 bases between. The CDR3 has 16 residues. This receptor was identified in a man between 35 and 55 years old with active or convalescent COVID-19. The chain links TRBV30 to TRBJ2-2; D may be TRBD2 (5 bases). Material for sequencing was peripheral blood. The CDR3 bases are TGTGCCTGGAGTATTTTGCAGGCGGGCTACACCGGGGAGCTGTTTTTT. It specifies CAWSILQAGYTGELFF.